This T cell receptor beta chain was sequenced during a study of blood T cell repertoires in COVID-19. Study information: Sites in the United States, Italy and Spain provided acute and convalescent COVID-19 samples. Sample material is recorded as cDNA or gDNA derived from T cells, B-cell-depleted T cells, or PBMCs.

Clones were sequenced by immunoSEQ multiplex PCR, and TCRdb holds only the in-frame ones, with some missing. This table has fewer than 400,000 clones, just over 85% appearing once. Sequencing input: PBMCs or T cells enriched from blood (not recorded which). The source is a man aged 25 to 40 who had recovered from COVID-19.

The CDR3 sequence is CASSESTTSGGILYF. The CDR3 DNA is TGCGCCAGCAGTGAGTCGACGACTAGCGGGGGGATCTTGTACTTC. The V call is TRBV10-1, the J call TRBJ2-5; 13 bases agree with TRBD2. The ends lost 0 bases at V and 13 bases at J; junction bases unmatched: 8. This CDR3 spans 15 amino acids. Germline loops: CDR1 WNHNN, CDR2 SYGVQD (reference sequence).